Listed below are T cell receptor beta chains from one sample, sequenced in a study of cytomegalovirus exposure and HLA in healthy donors. Data came from immunoSEQ multiplex PCR; TCRdb stores just in-frame clones and leaves some out. The sample records approximately 150,000 clones, about 77% being singletons. The specimen sequenced was PBMCs. The receptors here all came from a male donor in good health and CMV-seropositive. Both conserved end residues are part of each CDR3. A D gene is named only where the DNA matches it firmly. Only part of the rows carry a size: once, few, many, or a class if the clone is expanded.

abundance	d_gene	j_gene	v_gene	CDR3nt	CDR3aa
.	.	TRBJ2-7	TRBV19	TGTGCCAGTAGTCCAAGACAGGAATTACCCTACGAGCAGTACTTC	CASSPRQELPYEQYF
.	.	TRBJ2-5	TRBV4-1	TGCGCCAGCAGTCCTGGGGGGACAGAGACCCAGTACTTC	CASSPGGTETQYF
.	TRBD1	TRBJ2-7	TRBV6-6	TGTGCCAGCAGTTCCTCAAAGGGGGCAGGCGAGCAGTACTTC	CASSSSKGAGEQYF
.	.	TRBJ2-5	TRBV7-2	TGTGCCAGCAGCTTGGCGGCGGGGATCCAAGAGACCCAGTACTTC	CASSLAAGIQETQYF
once	.	TRBJ2-2	TRBV19	TGTGCCACTCAGCGGTGGCAGGGGAGCACCGGGGAGCTGTTTTTT	CATQRWQGSTGELFF
.	.	TRBJ2-2	TRBV4-2	TGTGCCAGCAGCCCACCTGGCCCTGAGCTGTTTTTT	CASSPPGPELFF
.	TRBD1	TRBJ1-5	TRBV7-2	TGTGCCAGCAGCTTATGGACAGGTGGTCAGCCCCAGCATTTT	CASSLWTGGQPQHF
.	TRBD1	TRBJ2-7	TRBV9	TGTGCCAGCAGCGTAGGGGACAGCTCCTACGAGCAGTACTTC	CASSVGDSSYEQYF
.	.	TRBJ1-6	TRBV6-5	TGTGCCAGCAGTGAAACGGGTTATAATTCACCCCTCCACTTT	CASSETGYNSPLHF
.	TRBD1	TRBJ2-7	TRBV5-1	TGCGCCAGCAGCTTAGGGGACAGCTCCTACGAGCAGTACTTC	CASSLGDSSYEQYF
.	TRBD2	TRBJ2-1	TRBV6-4	TGTGCCAGCAGTGACTCGGCGGGGGGGCCAGATGAGCAGTTCTTC	CASSDSAGGPDEQFF
.	TRBD2	TRBJ2-1	TRBV5-1	TGCGCCAGCAGCTTGGGGGTAGCGGGGGGGCTCTCTAGGGATGAGCAGTTCTTC	CASSLGVAGGLSRDEQFF
.	TRBD1	TRBJ2-7	TRBV6-5	TGTGCCAGCAGTTCGACAGGGGGAGAGTACGAGCAGTACTTC	CASSSTGGEYEQYF
.	.	TRBJ2-1	TRBV5-1	TGCGCCAGCAGCACCGGGACACCCGAGCAGAAGTTCTTC	CASSTGTPEQKFF
.	TRBD1	TRBJ2-7	TRBV11-2	TGTGCCAGCAGCTTAGTTACCAAGGCGGGACAGGGATCCTACGAGCAGTACTTC	CASSLVTKAGQGSYEQYF
.	.	TRBJ2-2	TRBV5-1	TGCGCCAGCAGCTTAGACTCCGGGACACTTACCGGGGAGCTGTTTTTT	CASSLDSGTLTGELFF
.	TRBD2	TRBJ2-1	TRBV4-1	TGCGCCAGCAGCTCCGGGACTAGCGGGGGGGAGCAGTTCTTC	CASSSGTSGGEQFF
.	TRBD1	TRBJ1-1	TRBV9	TGTGCCAGCAGCGTAGAGGGACAGGGGGCAACTGAAGCTTTCTTT	CASSVEGQGATEAFF
.	.	TRBJ1-1	TRBV29-1	TGCAGCGTTGAAGACAGGATCAGCACTGAAGCTTTCTTT	CSVEDRISTEAFF
.	TRBD1	TRBJ1-1	TRBV19	TGTGCCAGTAGCGAGACAGGGGGCACTGAAGCTTTCTTT	CASSETGGTEAFF
.	TRBD2	TRBJ2-7	TRBV5-1	TGCGCCAGCAGCAGAGGGACTAGCGGGATCAGCTCCTACGAGCAGTACTTC	CASSRGTSGISSYEQYF
few	TRBD2	TRBJ2-7	TRBV6-6	TGTGCCAGCAGTTACGGGCTAGCGGGGGCCTACGAGCAGTACTTC	CASSYGLAGAYEQYF
.	TRBD1	TRBJ1-2	TRBV2	TGTGCCAGCTCACGGACAGGGTCGAACTATGGCTACACCTTC	CASSRTGSNYGYTF
few	.	TRBJ1-1	TRBV9	TGTGCCAGCAGCGTAGATCAGGGCTCTGAAGCTTTCTTT	CASSVDQGSEAFF
.	.	TRBJ2-7	TRBV29-1	TGCAGCGTTGTTTGGGGAACAGGCTACGAGCAGTACTTC	CSVVWGTGYEQYF
.	.	TRBJ1-1	TRBV21-1	TGTGCCAGCAGCAAAGGGGACCTGACAGGGTCAACTGAAGCTTTCTTT	CASSKGDLTGSTEAFF
.	.	TRBJ1-1	TRBV2	TGTGCCAGCACCTCCCTGGGGGGGAACACTGAAGCTTTCTTT	CASTSLGGNTEAFF
.	.	TRBJ1-2	TRBV4-3	TGCGCCAGCAGCCAAGACTACAGGATGAGCTATGGCTACACCTTC	CASSQDYRMSYGYTF
.	TRBD2	TRBJ2-7	TRBV4-2	TGTGCCAGCAGCCAAGCCAGCGGGGGGGTCGCTACCTACGAGCAGTACTTC	CASSQASGGVATYEQYF
.	TRBD1	TRBJ2-7	TRBV5-1	TGCGCCAGCAGCCTGGGGCCGACAGGGGGCTCCTACGAGCAGTACTTC	CASSLGPTGGSYEQYF
.	.	TRBJ1-1	TRBV4-1	TGCGCCAGCAGCCAAAAGAAAACTGACACTGAAGCTTTCTTT	CASSQKKTDTEAFF
.	TRBD2	TRBJ2-5	TRBV11-2	TGTGCCAGCAGCCGCGGGGGGGGACTTCAAGAGACCCAGTACTTC	CASSRGGGLQETQYF
.	TRBD1	TRBJ1-1	TRBV5-1	TGCGCCAGCAGCTTCGGACAGGCTGAAGCTTTCTTT	CASSFGQAEAFF
.	TRBD2	TRBJ2-1	TRBV5-1	TGCGCCAGCAGCCTTAGCGGGGCCACCTACAATGAGCAGTTCTTC	CASSLSGATYNEQFF
few	.	TRBJ1-1	TRBV9	TGTGCCAGCAGCGTCAACCCGGGCACTGAAGCTTTCTTT	CASSVNPGTEAFF
.	TRBD1	TRBJ1-2	TRBV7-9	TGTGCCAGCAGTTCGACAGGGGGCCCGTCCTATGGCTACACCTTC	CASSSTGGPSYGYTF
once	.	TRBJ1-1	TRBV6-5	TGTGCCAGCAGTTTTAACAGGGAGTCGAGCACTGAAGCTTTCTTT	CASSFNRESSTEAFF